The T cell receptor (beta chain) described here comes from a study of tumor-infiltrating lymphocytes in primary liver carcinoma. Overall study findings and caveats: Researchers found tumor-adjacent and tumor-blood pairs overlapped less than tumor region pairs. Tumors significantly exceeded blood in top-250-clone fraction (p = 0.039).

Notes on this clonotype: Its specificity is not known.

The germline V gene encodes CDR1 SGHRS and CDR2 YFSETQ. The CDR3 runs 14 residues. Trimming removed 1 base at V and 3 bases at J, with 11 bases between. Unsorted whole blood yielded the blood RNA, and germline DNA was also extracted. A primer in the constant region served to generate TCR beta cDNA from approximately 460 ng of total RNA. Modified slightly, ARM-PCR produced TCR beta libraries over three nested multiplex PCR rounds. Amplification in the first two PCR rounds was performed using TRBV1-TRBV30 forward primers and a C-beta reverse primer for approximately 10 cycles each. Via MiXCR, TCRdb re-called the multiplex PCR reads, giving one row per CDR3 protein. The sample yields some 190,000 distinct CDR3 sequences, 50% to 75% seen once.

The chain has TRBV5-1 and TRBJ2-7; no definite D call. This TCR derives from a middle-aged man with primary liver carcinoma and hepatitis B virus infection. The material sequenced was peripheral blood. The CDR3 DNA sequence: TGCGCCAGCAGCTTGTTTAATCCAATCTACGAGCAGTACTTC. Protein: CASSLFNPIYEQYF. Drawing the rest from reference TRBV5-1 and TRBJ2-7, the complete variable domain is KAGVTQTPRYLIKTRGQQVTLSCSPISGHRSVSWYQQTPGQGLQFLFEYFSETQRNKGNFPGRFSGRQFSNSRSEMNVSTLELGDSALYLCASSLFNPIYEQYFGPGTRLTVT.